What follows are 18 T cell receptor beta chains derived from one specimen sequenced in a study of T cell repertoires in cytomegalovirus infection. TCRdb redid the calling of the reads with MiXCR, one entry per CDR3 protein. The table lists a few hundred thousand distinct CDR3 sequences, 17% of them singletons, with about 11% in the top ten. Input material: PBMCs. These receptors all stem from a human donor in good health (CMV status not recorded). Some clones in this sample may be carry-over from other donors' samples.

Many counts were recorded for this clonotype. V and J are TRBV11-1 and TRBJ1-1, with 9 nucleotides matching TRBD1. V dropped 5 bases and J dropped 0; count of bases not matched to a gene: 4. The germline V gene encodes CDR1 SGHAT and CDR2 FQDESV (reference sequence). The CDR3 runs 15 residues. DNA of the CDR3: TGTGCCAGCAGCCGGGACAGGGTCATGAACACTGAAGCTTTCTTT. This sequence encodes CASSRDRVMNTEAFF. Together with reference TRBV11-1 and TRBJ1-1, the CDR3 gives the full variable domain: EAEVAQSPRYKITEKSQAVAFWCDPISGHATLYWYRQILGQGPELLVQFQDESVVDDSQLPKDRFSAERLKGVDSTLKIQPAELGDSAMYLCASSRDRVMNTEAFFGQGTRLTVV.

The sample holds a few counts of this clonotype. The gene calls are TRBV24-1 and TRBJ2-1, with D possibly being TRBD1 (5 bases). Germline V gene lookup returns CDR1 KGHDR and CDR2 SFDVKD. V was cut by 0 bases and J by 5 bases, with 10 bases left in between. The CDR3 sequence is 15 residues long. CDR3 coding DNA: TGTGCCACCAGTGATTTGGGCAGGGATAACAATGAGCAGTTCTTC. Its protein is CATSDLGRDNNEQFF.

The table lists this clonotype with a count of one. V is TRBV20-1 and J is TRBJ2-3, with TRBD2 as a possible D gene (5 bases). The CDR3 loop spans 15 amino acids. CDR1 and CDR2 from the germline V gene are DFQATT and SNEGSKA (reference sequence). V gave up 3 bases and J gave up 2 bases, with 15 bases separating them. CDR3 in DNA: TGCAGTGCTAGTCCCCAGAGCGGTTCCACAGATACGCAGTATTTT. It is translated as CSASPQSGSTDTQYF.

This clonotype has just a few counts. The genes are TRBV20-1 and TRBJ2-5; 7 nucleotides agree with TRBD2. The CDR3 length is 16 residues. Losses at the gene ends were 3 bases for V and 7 bases for J; bases not matched to a gene: 17. Germline V lookup: CDR1 DFQATT, CDR2 SNEGSKA (reference sequence). CDR3 region: CSARLPGLSPSGTQYF. The CDR3 DNA reads as TGCAGTGCTAGGCTCCCGGGACTAAGCCCTTCGGGGACCCAGTACTTC.

This clonotype was recorded at least ten times. This sequence joins TRBV7-2 and TRBJ1-4; TRBD1 might be the D (6 bases). This CDR3 spans 16 amino acids. Germline V gives CDR1 SGHTA, CDR2 FQGNSA. V was shortened by 6 bases and J by 7 bases, with 21 bases between the two germline ends. CDR3 sequence (DNA): TGTGCCAGCAGTCACGCAACAGGGACGGGGAGTGAAAAACTGTTTTTT. Translating gives CASSHATGTGSEKLFF.

This clonotype was observed at least ten times. V and J are TRBV7-2 and TRBJ2-3; TRBD1 matches 9 bases. The germline gives CDR1 SGHTA, CDR2 FQGNSA. The V gene end was trimmed by 5 bases and the J gene end by 0 bases; junction bases not matched to a gene: 3. This CDR3 is built from 15 residues. For the CDR3, the DNA is TGTGCCAGCAGCCCACAGGGGGCGAGCACAGATACGCAGTATTTT. This codes for CASSPQGASTDTQYF.

The sample holds many counts of this clonotype. The chain has TRBV6-5 and TRBJ1-4, with 7 bases fitting TRBD1. V trimming: 4 bases; J trimming: 11 bases; junction bases outside the gene matches: 13. The CDR3 has 15 amino acids. Germline CDR1 reads MNHEY; CDR2 reads SVGAGI. CDR3 residues: CASSWDRDSLRKLFF. The CDR3 coding sequence is TGTGCCAGCAGTTGGGACAGAGACTCTCTACGGAAACTGTTTTTT.

The V and J genes are TRBV7-4 and TRBJ2-3; TRBD2 might be the D (6 bases). Germline assignment: CDR1 SGHVT and CDR2 SQSDAQ. The CDR3 totals 17 residues. Trimming shortened V by 4 bases and J by 2 bases, and 19 bases separated the two germline ends. CDR3 nucleotide sequence: TGTGCCAGCAGCTCCGCGACCGGGGGAAGGGTCACAGATACGCAGTATTTT. Protein product: CASSSATGGRVTDTQYF. Full variable domain (missing parts from reference TRBV7-4 and TRBJ2-3): GAGVSQSPRYKVAKRGRDVALRCDSISGHVTLYWYRQTLGQGSEVLTYSQSDAQRDKSGRPSGRFSAERPERSVSTLKIQRTEQGDSAVYLCASSSATGGRVTDTQYFGPGTRLTVL.

This clonotype was detected only a few times. The chain carries TRBV4-1 and TRBJ2-1; tentatively, D is TRBD2 (5 bases). From germline, CDR1 is MGHRA and CDR2 YSYEKL. CDR3 length equals 15 residues. The ends were cut back, 1 base at V and 2 bases at J, with 9 bases in the middle. CDR3 DNA: TGCGCCAGCAGCCAAGGTGGACTGACCTACAATGAGCAGTTCTTC. It is translated as CASSQGGLTYNEQFF.

J is TRBJ1-2 and V is TRBV6-6; TRBD1 might be the D (6 bases). V lost 5 bases and J 3 bases, leaving 19 bases between the germline ends. Germline V gives CDR1 MNHNY, CDR2 SVGAGI (reference sequence). The length of the CDR3 is 16 residues. Here the CDR3 reads CASSAPAAGDHYGYTF. CDR3 nucleotide sequence: TGTGCCAGCAGTGCCCCCGCCGCAGGGGATCACTATGGCTACACCTTC.

The chain carries TRBV29-1 and TRBJ2-3; 10 bases agree with TRBD1. CDR3 length: 14 residues. Trimming cost V 7 bases and J 3 bases; bases outside gene matches: 7. Per the germline V gene, CDR1 is SQVTM and CDR2 is ANQGSEA. Written as DNA, the CDR3 is TGCAGCGCAAACGACAGGGGGCGGACAGATACGCAGTATTTT. This gives the protein CSANDRGRTDTQYF.

This clonotype was detected many times. V is TRBV24-1 and J is TRBJ1-5, with 7 bases identical to TRBD1. The CDR3 covers 14 residues. The germline V gene encodes CDR1 KGHDR and CDR2 SFDVKD. V was clipped by 6 bases and J by 3 bases; unmatched bases: 4. CDR3 nucleotide sequence: TGTGCCACCAGTTCGGGACAGCCCAATCAGCCCCAGCATTTT. Protein product: CATSSGQPNQPQHF.

Only a few counts were recorded for this clonotype. The V call is TRBV18, the J call TRBJ2-7, with 11 nucleotides matching TRBD2. Germline V lookup: CDR1 KGHSH, CDR2 LQKENI. V lost 6 bases, J lost 2 bases, and 6 bases stayed unmatched. The CDR3 has 15 amino acids. CDR3 in amino acids: CASSPTSGVTYEQYF. The DNA of the CDR3 is TGTGCCAGCTCCCCGACTAGCGGGGTCACCTACGAGCAGTACTTC.

This clonotype has at least ten counts. This chain uses TRBV6-5 with TRBJ1-3, with D possibly matching TRBD1 (5 bases). Germline V gene sequence: CDR1 MNHEY, CDR2 SVGAGI. Trimming pared 2 bases from V and 4 bases from J, leaving 18 bases between. The CDR3 sequence is 17 residues long. The CDR3 protein is CASSYKPPGPGGNTIYF. DNA of the CDR3: TGTGCCAGCAGTTACAAACCTCCGGGACCAGGAGGAAACACCATATATTTT.

This clonotype was counted many times. CDR3 in amino acids: CASSFGGSTEAFF. CDR3 DNA: TGTGCCAGCAGCTTCGGAGGGTCAACTGAAGCTTTCTTT. The J gene is TRBJ1-1, the V gene TRBV7-2; the D is unclear. V was shortened by 3 bases and J by 5 bases, with 10 bases between the two germline ends. There are 13 residues in the CDR3. Germline CDR1 SGHTA, CDR2 FQGNSA.

Only a few counts were recorded for this clonotype. The rearrangement links TRBV4-3 to TRBJ1-1, with D hard to call. Trimming stripped 1 base from V and 0 bases from J, with 6 bases between. Germline assignment: CDR1 LGHNA and CDR2 YSLEER. This CDR3 contains 14 residues. This CDR3 reads CASSQVGMNTEAFF. The CDR3 coding sequence is TGCGCCAGCAGCCAAGTCGGGATGAACACTGAAGCTTTCTTT.

This rearrangement joins TRBV2 to TRBJ1-3; D call uncertain. The germline CDR1 and CDR2 sequences are SNHLY and FYNNEI. This CDR3 spans 13 amino acids. V was pared by 7 bases and J by 2 bases, with 9 bases between. Here the CDR3 DNA reads TGTGCCAGCATGGGAGCTCCTGGAAACACCATATATTTT. This gives the protein CASMGAPGNTIYF.

Only a few counts were recorded for this clonotype. V gene TRBV3-1 combines with J gene TRBJ2-1; a weak D match, TRBD1 (6 bases). V lost 4 bases and J 2 bases, leaving 12 bases between the germline ends. Germline V gene sequence: CDR1 LGHDT, CDR2 YNNKEL (reference sequence). The length of the CDR3 is 15 residues. The CDR3 coding sequence is TGTGCCAGCAGCCCCGGGACACACACCTACAATGAGCAGTTCTTC. Translated: CASSPGTHTYNEQFF.